A selection of T cell receptor beta chains follows, all from one sample in a study of cytomegalovirus exposure and HLA in healthy donors. TCRdb's table, derived via immunoSEQ multiplex PCR, lists solely in-frame clones and lacks some. The profile shows 120,000 to 150,000 clones, roughly 80% of them singletons. Sequencing was carried out using PBMCs. The source of these receptors is a young man in good health and CMV-seronegative. Both conserved end residues are part of each CDR3. A D gene is named only where the DNA matches it firmly. Some rows mark clone size as missing; the rest say once, few, many or name a class of expanded clone.

12	NA	TRBV30	NA	TRBJ1-2	CAWSPDRYGYTF	TGTGCCTGGAGTCCCGACAGATATGGCTACACCTTC
16	NA	TRBV7-9	NA	TRBJ2-4	CASSLNSGSAKNIQYF	TGTGCCAGCAGCTTAAATTCAGGTTCGGCCAAAAACATTCAGTACTTC
14	NA	TRBV13	NA	TRBJ1-2	CASSLEGRSYGYTF	TGTGCCAGCAGCTTAGAAGGCAGGTCTTATGGCTACACCTTC
13	NA	TRBV5-1	NA	TRBJ2-3	CASSLSPLDTQYF	TGCGCCAGCAGCTTGTCCCCTTTGGATACGCAGTATTTT
13	NA	TRBV5-6	TRBD1	TRBJ1-1	CASREGGSTEAFF	TGTGCCAGCAGAGAAGGGGGCAGTACTGAAGCTTTCTTT
16	NA	TRBV5-1	NA	TRBJ2-3	CASSLGDRLSLDTQYF	TGCGCCAGCAGCTTGGGGGATAGACTATCGTTGGATACGCAGTATTTT
14	NA	TRBV7-2	TRBD1	TRBJ1-1	CASSAYDRGTEAFF	TGTGCCAGCAGCGCATATGACAGGGGCACTGAAGCTTTCTTT
16	NA	TRBV5-4	TRBD2	TRBJ2-1	CASSLTSGGFYNEQFF	TGTGCCAGCAGCTTGACTAGCGGGGGGTTCTACAATGAGCAGTTCTTC
14	once	TRBV19	NA	TRBJ2-1	CASSEASSYNEQFF	TGTGCCAGTAGTGAGGCGAGCTCCTACAATGAGCAGTTCTTC
14	NA	TRBV7-9	NA	TRBJ1-1	CASSQGGVNTEAFF	TGTGCCAGCAGCCAAGGGGGTGTGAACACTGAAGCTTTCTTT
15	NA	TRBV14	TRBD1	TRBJ1-2	CASSQDIGTGNGYTF	TGTGCCAGCAGCCAAGACATCGGGACAGGGAATGGCTACACCTTC
16	NA	TRBV6-4	TRBD1	TRBJ1-2	CASSDSFRDRVNGYTF	TGTGCCAGCAGTGACTCCTTTCGGGACAGAGTCAATGGCTACACCTTC
14	NA	TRBV10-3	TRBD1	TRBJ1-2	CAISESKGGGGYTF	TGTGCCATCAGTGAGTCAAAAGGGGGCGGTGGCTACACCTTC
17	NA	TRBV19	NA	TRBJ2-3	CASSRTVLAGGTDTQYF	TGTGCCAGTAGTAGGACTGTCTTGGCGGGTGGAACAGATACGCAGTATTTT
12	NA	TRBV29-1	NA	TRBJ2-1	CSAVSRYNEQFF	TGCAGCGCAGTAAGTCGATACAATGAGCAGTTCTTC
15	NA	TRBV2	TRBD1	TRBJ2-3	CASSVRDRGRDTQYF	TGTGCCAGCAGTGTCCGGGACAGGGGGCGAGATACGCAGTATTTT
13	NA	TRBV12-5	NA	TRBJ1-6	CASGLWGDSPLHF	TGTGCTAGTGGTTTGTGGGGGGATTCACCCCTCCACTTT
14	few	TRBV5-1	TRBD1	TRBJ2-7	CASSLDGTGVEQYF	TGCGCCAGCAGCTTGGATGGGACAGGGGTCGAGCAGTACTTC
16	NA	TRBV18	NA	TRBJ1-5	CASSPGRASSNQPQHF	TGTGCCAGCTCACCCGGGAGGGCCAGTAGCAATCAGCCCCAGCATTTT
14	NA	TRBV21-1	NA	TRBJ2-7	CASSKGRGQGEQYF	TGTGCCAGCAGCAAAGGCAGGGGGCAGGGGGAGCAGTACTTC
15	few	TRBV30	NA	TRBJ1-2	CAWSPPGTPNYGYTF	TGTGCCTGGAGTCCTCCCGGGACACCTAACTATGGCTACACCTTC
13	few	TRBV25-1	NA	TRBJ2-3	CASSERGTDTQYF	TGTGCCAGCAGTGAACGGGGGACAGATACGCAGTATTTT
17	NA	TRBV4-3	TRBD1	TRBJ1-4	CASSLFPPTGHNEKLFF	TGCGCCAGCAGCCTCTTCCCCCCGACAGGGCATAATGAAAAACTGTTTTTT
15	few	TRBV25-1	TRBD1	TRBJ2-1	CASSGTGGYYNEQFF	TGTGCCAGCAGTGGGACAGGGGGCTACTACAATGAGCAGTTCTTC
12	NA	TRBV2	NA	TRBJ2-3	CASSLSTDTQYF	TGTGCCAGTTCCTTGAGCACAGATACGCAGTATTTT
15	NA	TRBV19	NA	TRBJ2-1	CASSISLLIYNEQFF	TGTGCCAGTAGTATAAGCCTCCTCATTTACAATGAGCAGTTCTTC
15	once	TRBV6-5	NA	TRBJ2-2	CASQLTGSNTGELFF	TGTGCCAGCCAACTCACCGGGTCGAACACCGGGGAGCTGTTTTTT
15	NA	TRBV15	TRBD2	TRBJ2-1	CATSSGGGASGEQFF	TGTGCCACCAGCAGCGGCGGGGGGGCCTCGGGTGAGCAGTTCTTC
12	NA	TRBV5-1	TRBD2	TRBJ2-7	CASKIAGDEQYF	TGCGCCAGCAAAATAGCGGGGGACGAGCAGTACTTC
14	NA	TRBV11-2	TRBD1	TRBJ1-2	CASSLVGQGYGYTF	TGTGCCAGCAGCTTAGTGGGACAGGGATATGGCTACACCTTC
14	NA	TRBV10-3	NA	TRBJ2-2	CAISPKRGTGELFF	TGTGCCATCAGTCCCAAACGGGGGACCGGGGAGCTGTTTTTT
12	few	TRBV28	NA	TRBJ1-2	CASREGLYGYTF	TGTGCCAGCAGGGAGGGACTCTATGGCTACACCTTC
13	NA	TRBV2	NA	TRBJ1-4	CASNWGVGEKLFF	TGTGCCAGCAATTGGGGGGTTGGGGAAAAACTGTTTTTT
13	NA	TRBV13	NA	TRBJ2-7	CASSLALAYEQYF	TGTGCCAGCAGCTTAGCACTAGCCTACGAGCAGTACTTC
15	NA	TRBV7-9	TRBD2	TRBJ2-3	CASSRGGALADTQYF	TGTGCCAGCAGTCGCGGGGGGGCGCTAGCAGATACGCAGTATTTT
14	few	TRBV30	TRBD1	TRBJ1-6	CAWSVGTGNSPLHF	TGTGCCTGGAGTGTCGGGACAGGGAATTCACCCCTCCACTTT
13	few	TRBV5-1	NA	TRBJ1-5	CASRLGEAQPQHF	TGCGCCAGCAGATTGGGGGAGGCTCAGCCCCAGCATTTT
18	NA	TRBV7-6	TRBD1	TRBJ2-5	CASSFPPPGTGGAETQYF	TGTGCCAGCAGCTTTCCCCCTCCCGGGACAGGGGGCGCGGAGACCCAGTACTTC
15	NA	TRBV6-1	NA	TRBJ2-7	CASSAPFDSFYEQYF	TGTGCCAGCAGTGCCCCCTTTGACAGTTTCTACGAGCAGTACTTC
15	few	TRBV6-6	NA	TRBJ2-7	CASSASGEMSYEQYF	TGTGCCAGCAGTGCCTCAGGGGAGATGTCCTACGAGCAGTACTTC
17	NA	TRBV7-6	TRBD2	TRBJ2-1	CASSPKVKGLAYNEQFF	TGTGCCAGCAGTCCAAAGGTGAAGGGACTAGCTTACAATGAGCAGTTCTTC
13	few	TRBV2	NA	TRBJ1-2	CASSFGLYYGYTF	TGTGCCAGCAGTTTTGGACTGTACTATGGCTACACCTTC
13	NA	TRBV7-9	TRBD1	TRBJ1-4	CSIRDRGNEKLFF	TGTTCCATCAGAGACAGGGGAAATGAAAAACTGTTTTTT
13	NA	TRBV27	TRBD1	TRBJ2-2	CASRRTGAGELFF	TGTGCCAGCAGACGGACAGGCGCCGGGGAGCTGTTTTTT
14	NA	TRBV9	TRBD1	TRBJ1-2	CASSTRDSNYGYTF	TGTGCCAGCAGCACTAGGGACAGTAACTATGGCTACACCTTC
14	NA	TRBV15	NA	TRBJ2-7	CATSRVEVPNEQYF	TGTGCCACCAGCAGAGTCGAGGTCCCGAACGAGCAGTACTTC
14	NA	TRBV30	NA	TRBJ1-2	CAWSVRVGLNGYTF	TGTGCCTGGAGTGTCAGGGTTGGTTTGAACGGCTACACCTTC
15	once	TRBV5-1	TRBD1	TRBJ1-5	CASSATGLGNQPQHF	TGCGCCAGCAGCGCGACAGGGCTGGGCAATCAGCCCCAGCATTTT
16	NA	TRBV12-5	NA	TRBJ2-4	CASGSPTDLAKNIQYF	TGTGCTAGTGGTTCGCCGACAGACCTAGCCAAAAACATTCAGTACTTC
13	NA	TRBV6-5	NA	TRBJ1-2	CASSYDRNYGYTF	TGTGCCAGCAGTTACGACAGAAACTATGGCTACACCTTC
14	NA	TRBV5-1	NA	TRBJ1-1	CASSLDAASTEAFF	TGCGCCAGCAGCTTGGATGCGGCTAGCACTGAAGCTTTCTTT
15	NA	TRBV15	NA	TRBJ1-2	CATSRDAGSYYGYTF	TGTGCCACCAGCAGAGATGCAGGGTCGTACTATGGCTACACCTTC
15	NA	TRBV6-5	NA	TRBJ2-7	CASSYSPGTSYEQYF	TGTGCCAGCAGTTACTCTCCAGGAACCTCCTACGAGCAGTACTTC
16	NA	TRBV28	NA	TRBJ1-3	CASSPITRNSGNTIYF	TGTGCCAGCAGTCCTATCACCCGAAATTCTGGAAACACCATATATTTT
15	NA	TRBV30	NA	TRBJ2-4	CAWSAPGLAKNIQYF	TGTGCCTGGAGTGCACCTGGCCTAGCCAAAAACATTCAGTACTTC
17	NA	TRBV25-1	NA	TRBJ2-1	CASSELPPGVSYNEQFF	TGTGCCAGCAGTGAATTACCCCCAGGGGTGTCCTACAATGAGCAGTTCTTC
15	NA	TRBV5-1	NA	TRBJ1-1	CASSRDFRGTPEAFF	TGCGCCAGCAGCCGGGATTTTAGGGGGACCCCTGAAGCTTTCTTT
17	NA	TRBV7-9	NA	TRBJ1-4	CASSDQGHPATNEKLFF	TGTGCCAGCAGCGATCAGGGACACCCTGCAACTAATGAAAAACTGTTTTTT